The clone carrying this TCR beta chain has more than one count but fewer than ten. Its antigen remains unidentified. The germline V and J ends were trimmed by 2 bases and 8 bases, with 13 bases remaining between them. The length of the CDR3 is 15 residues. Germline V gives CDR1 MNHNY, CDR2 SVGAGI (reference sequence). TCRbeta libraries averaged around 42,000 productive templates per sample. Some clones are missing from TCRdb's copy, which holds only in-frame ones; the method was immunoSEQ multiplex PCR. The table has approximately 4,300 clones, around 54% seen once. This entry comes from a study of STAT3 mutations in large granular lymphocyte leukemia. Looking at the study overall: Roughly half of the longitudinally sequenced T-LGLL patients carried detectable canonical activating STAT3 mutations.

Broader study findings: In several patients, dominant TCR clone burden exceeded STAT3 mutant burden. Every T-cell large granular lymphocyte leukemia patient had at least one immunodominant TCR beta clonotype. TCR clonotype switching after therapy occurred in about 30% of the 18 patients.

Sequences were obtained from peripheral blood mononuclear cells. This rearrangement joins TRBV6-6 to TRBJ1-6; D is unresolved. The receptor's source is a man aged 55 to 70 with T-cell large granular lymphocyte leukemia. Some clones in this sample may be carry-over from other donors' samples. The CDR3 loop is CASSYLRSRYSPLHF. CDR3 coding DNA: TGTGCCAGCAGTTACCTCAGGTCGCGGTATTCACCCCTCCACTTT.